What follows describes a single TCR beta chain. Its matching antigen is unknown. Addition of a universal primer site occurred through template switching, and cDNA carried unique molecular identifiers. TCRdb re-derived calls from the 5' RACE reads in MiXCR, one entry per CDR3 protein. The sample gives around 490,000 distinct CDR3 sequences, around an eighth of which show up once; about 0.94% is in the top ten. This sample is drawn from a study of identical twins. Germline V gene data show CDR1 as SGHDT and CDR2 as YYEEEE. This CDR3 is built from 15 residues. V trimming: 0 bases; J trimming: 5 bases; junction bases outside the gene matches: 4. Points from the study as a whole: Alpha sequences that were out-of-frame and twin-shared showed an excess of low generation probability. Diverse VJ usage suggested most zero-insertion clonotypes were not invariant T cells.

In addition, the sample was reused for a study of yellow fever vaccine responses in identical twins. According to that study: The T cell response to vaccination in identical twins was reportedly partly convergent and partly personalized.

The sample taken for sequencing was CD4+ T cells sorted from blood. The chain has TRBV5-6 and TRBJ2-3, with 9 bases lining up with TRBD2. The source is a young woman in good health. The CDR3 coding sequence is TGTGCCAGCAGCTTGGAGCGGGGGGCCGGAGATACGCAGTATTTT. Its translation is CASSLERGAGDTQYF.